Following are 22 T cell receptor beta chains from one sample sequenced in a study of neoadjuvant anti-PD-1 for oral cavity cancer (dated by TCRdb to the early 2020s). The intended sense of this specimen's time point label: before neoadjuvant nivolumab. The library came from the immunoSEQ multiplex PCR assay. Drawn from immuneACCESS, this table holds only the in-frame rearrangements with V and J called that TCRdb kept. Clones are partly lost; checked studies trace under half to an unresolved V gene and leave the rest unexplained. Within this sample are tens of thousands of clones, with around 88% of them counted one time only. The ten largest clones take up roughly 3.4% of the sample. The sequenced sample was PBMCs, obtained before nivolumab (anti-PD-1) treatment. The origin of the receptors is a person between 40 and 80 years old with oral cavity squamous cell carcinoma.

This clone was recorded a few times. This rearrangement joins TRBV2 to TRBJ2-7; D ambiguous. This CDR3 is built from 11 residues. Between the trimmed V and J ends, which lost 5 bases and 2 bases, there was a span of 4 bases. Germline V gives CDR1 SNHLY, CDR2 FYNNEI. CDR3 sequence: CASSWAYEQYF. Written as DNA, the CDR3 is TGTGCCAGCAGTTGGGCCTACGAGCAGTACTTC.

The V gene is TRBV29-1, the J gene TRBJ2-2; 8 positions match TRBD1. With 6 bases clipped from V and 6 bases from J, the junction kept 9 bases outside the gene matches. Germline V lookup: CDR1 SQVTM, CDR2 ANQGSEA. The CDR3 has 14 residues. CDR3 sequence (DNA): TGCAGCGTAGCTCGACAGGGGACCGCCGGGGAGCTGTTTTTT. Its protein is CSVARQGTAGELFF.

The J gene is TRBJ2-1, the V gene TRBV29-1, with 7 bases lining up with TRBD1. Germline CDR1 SQVTM, CDR2 ANQGSEA. The V and J ends lost 1 base and 9 bases, in that order; junction bases with no gene match: 15. CDR3 length equals 16 residues. The CDR3 region has the DNA TGCAGCGTTGAAGTCCCCACAGGGGCCGCCCGCGGTGAGCAGTTCTTC. Translating it yields CSVEVPTGAARGEQFF.

The V gene is TRBV2, the J gene TRBJ1-3; D ambiguous. Trimming took off 2 bases at V and 3 bases at J, with 2 bases between the two ends. Germline CDR1 reads SNHLY; CDR2 reads FYNNEI. The CDR3 contains 12 residues. CDR3 region: CASSESGNTIYF. The DNA for the CDR3 is TGTGCCAGCAGTGAAAGTGGAAACACCATATATTTT. The whole variable domain, remainder taken from reference TRBV2 and TRBJ1-3, is EPEVTQTPSHQVTQMGQEVILRCVPISNHLYFYWYRQILGQKVEFLVSFYNNEISEKSEIFDDQFSVERPDGSNFTLKIRSTKLEDSAMYFCASSESGNTIYFGEGSWLTVV.

The rearrangement uses TRBV7-2 and TRBJ1-2; tentative D call: TRBD1 (6 bases). The CDR3 contains 14 residues. Germline V gene sequence: CDR1 SGHTA, CDR2 FQGNSA. With 4 bases removed from V and 0 bases from J, the gap between germline ends came to 9 bases. The CDR3 nucleotides are TGTGCCAGCAGCTATCACAGGGCTAACTATGGCTACACCTTC. As protein: CASSYHRANYGYTF.

The gene calls are TRBV10-1 and TRBJ2-1; 7 bases fit TRBD1. Germline-derived CDR1 and CDR2 are WNHNN and SYGVQD (reference sequence). The V and J ends lost 6 bases and 8 bases, in that order; junction bases with no gene match: 7. The CDR3 is made up of 13 amino acids. Here the CDR3 reads CASRETGAHEQFF. The CDR3, as DNA: TGCGCCAGCAGAGAAACAGGGGCCCATGAGCAGTTCTTC.

The chain carries TRBV5-1 and TRBJ2-2, with D maybe TRBD1 (5 bases). The V gene's germline CDR1 is SGHRS and CDR2 YFSETQ. V lost 5 bases, J lost 4 bases, and 15 bases lay in between. The CDR3 is 15 residues long. For the CDR3, the DNA is TGCGCCAGCAGATTCGACAGTCAGTCCACCGGGGAGCTGTTTTTT. Translating gives CASRFDSQSTGELFF.

The rearrangement joins TRBV5-1 to TRBJ2-7; D not resolved. V lost 5 bases to trimming and J lost 6 bases, with 15 bases between them. The germline gives CDR1 SGHRS, CDR2 YFSETQ. The CDR3 is made up of 13 amino acids. The CDR3 spells CASSSELIREQYF. The CDR3 nucleotides read TGCGCCAGCAGTTCAGAGCTCATTCGCGAGCAGTACTTC. Complete variable domain (other parts from reference TRBV5-1 and TRBJ2-7): KAGVTQTPRYLIKTRGQQVTLSCSPISGHRSVSWYQQTPGQGLQFLFEYFSETQRNKGNFPGRFSGRQFSNSRSEMNVSTLELGDSALYLCASSSELIREQYFGPGTRLTVT.

The chain is built from TRBV5-5 and TRBJ1-2; 10 bases are shared with TRBD1. This CDR3 region has 14 residues. Germline V gives CDR1 SGHKS, CDR2 YYEKEE (reference sequence). Unmatched junction bases numbered 6, after V lost 7 bases and J lost 3 bases. CDR3 nucleotide sequence: TGTGCCAGCGGTCCGGGGACAGGGGACTATGGCTACACCTTC. It specifies CASGPGTGDYGYTF.

The chain uses TRBV15 and TRBJ2-1, with TRBD2 as a possible D gene (5 bases). V was cut by 1 base and J by 8 bases, with 15 bases left in between. The CDR3 has 15 amino acids. Germline V gives CDR1 LNHNV, CDR2 YYDKDF (reference sequence). CDR3 sequence reads: CATSRGTSSVYEQFF. CDR3 in DNA: TGTGCCACCAGCAGAGGAACTAGTAGCGTCTATGAGCAGTTCTTC.

For the CDR3, the DNA is TGTGCCAGCAGTGCACAGGGGGCGGGGAACACTGAAGCTTTCTTT. Translation gives CASSAQGAGNTEAFF. The chain joins TRBV27 to TRBJ1-1; the match to TRBD1 covers 9 bases. CDR1 is MNHEY, CDR2 SMNVEV, per germline (reference sequence). The length of the CDR3 is 15 residues. Trimming at V came to 5 bases and at J to 1 base, leaving 5 bases not matched to a gene.

The chain has TRBV9 and TRBJ1-2; TRBD1 aligns across 7 bases. Trimming cost V 5 bases and J 8 bases; bases outside gene matches: 12. The germline CDR1 and CDR2 sequences are SGDLS and YYNGEE. The CDR3 spans 14 residues. The CDR3 DNA follows: TGTGCCAGCAGTGAAGGGACAGCGCCTTGGGGCTACACCTTC. This codes for CASSEGTAPWGYTF.

This clone was found a few times. This rearrangement joins TRBV27 to TRBJ2-7; D unresolved. Germline V gene data show CDR1 as MNHEY and CDR2 as SMNVEV (reference sequence). V was shortened by 6 bases and J by 1 base, with 7 bases between the two germline ends. CDR3 size: 12 residues. CDR3 sequence: CASRRFSYEQYF. In DNA, the CDR3 is TGTGCCAGCAGAAGGTTTTCCTACGAGCAGTACTTC.

The J gene is TRBJ1-6, the V gene TRBV7-3, with D possibly being TRBD1 (6 bases). Germline lookup yields CDR1 SGHTA and CDR2 FQGTGA. The CDR3 runs 15 residues. V lost 2 bases and J 9 bases, leaving 14 bases between the germline ends. The CDR3 DNA is TGTGCCAGCAGCTTATCCGGACAGTACCTTTCACCCCTCCACTTT. This translates into CASSLSGQYLSPLHF.

This chain links TRBV5-4 with TRBJ2-2, with a possible D match to TRBD1 (6 bases). The CDR3 length is 17 residues. V lost 2 bases and J 4 bases, leaving 18 bases between the germline ends. Germline CDR1 reads SGHNT; CDR2 reads YYREEE (reference sequence). The CDR3 region has the DNA TGTGCCAGCAGCTTTTCGTTCCTGGGGGCCGGCACCGGGGAGCTGTTTTTT. Translation gives CASSFSFLGAGTGELFF. The entire variable domain, with the rest obtained from reference TRBV5-4 and TRBJ2-2, is as follows: ETGVTQSPTHLIKTRGQQVTLRCSSQSGHNTVSWYQQALGQGPQFIFQYYREEENGRGNFPPRFSGLQFPNYSSELNVNALELDDSALYLCASSFSFLGAGTGELFFGEGSRLTVL.

This clone was detected only once. This chain uses TRBV21-1 with TRBJ1-1. TRBV21-1 is a pseudogene. The CDR3 spans 13 residues. The CDR3 reads CASSNGAATEAFF. CDR3 nucleotides: TGTGCCAGCAGCAATGGTGCGGCCACTGAAGCTTTCTTT.

The chain employs TRBV7-9 and TRBJ2-3; D may be TRBD2 (6 bases). This CDR3 contains 11 residues. V lost 6 bases, J lost 7 bases, and 8 bases lay in between. Germline lookup yields CDR1 SEHNR and CDR2 FQNEAQ (reference sequence). CDR3 in DNA: TGTGCCAGCAGACGGGAGAATACGCAGTATTTT. Translating it yields CASRRENTQYF.

The chain uses TRBV27 and TRBJ1-4; 9 nucleotides match TRBD1. The germline CDR1 and CDR2 sequences are MNHEY and SMNVEV (reference sequence). The CDR3 sequence is 14 residues long. V shed 5 bases, J shed 10 bases, and the junction held 8 bases outside the gene matches. CDR3 in DNA: TGTGCCAGCAGTAAACCGGGACAGGGTGGAAAACTGTTTTTT. Translating gives CASSKPGQGGKLFF.

The V gene is TRBV5-1, the J gene TRBJ2-2; TRBD1 matches 7 bases. The germline gives CDR1 SGHRS, CDR2 YFSETQ. Unmatched junction bases numbered 17, after V lost 5 bases and J lost 4 bases. CDR3 length: 18 amino acids. CDR3 sequence reads: CASREPWDRRAATGELFF. DNA of the CDR3: TGCGCCAGCAGGGAACCTTGGGACAGAAGGGCTGCCACCGGGGAGCTGTTTTTT.

The table lists this clone with a count of one. The chain uses TRBV7-2 and TRBJ1-1, with D possibly TRBD1 on 5 matching bases. This CDR3 comprises 14 residues. CDR1 and CDR2 (germline): SGHTA, FQGNSA. The V gene lost 3 bases and the J gene lost 1 base, with 9 bases spanning the gap. In DNA form, the CDR3 reads TGTGCCAGCAGCTTTTTGGGGGGGAACACTGAAGCTTTCTTT. Amino acid sequence: CASSFLGGNTEAFF.

Notes on this clone: Other DNA sequences from this sample encode an identical CDR3 as well. The rearrangement links TRBV7-3 to TRBJ1-2; 9 bases are a match to TRBD1. Germline assignment: CDR1 SGHTA and CDR2 FQGTGA. V gave up 6 bases and J gave up 8 bases; unmatched junction bases: 7. CDR3 length: 13 residues. The CDR3 here is CASSPGQGKGYTF. DNA of the CDR3: TGTGCCAGCAGTCCAGGACAGGGGAAGGGCTACACCTTC.

J is TRBJ2-7 and V is TRBV11-2; perhaps TRBD1 as D (6 bases). The germline gives CDR1 SGHAT, CDR2 FQNNGV. The CDR3 covers 15 residues. V lost 0 bases, J lost 3 bases, and 12 bases lay in between. As DNA, the CDR3 is TGTGCCAGCAGCTTAGATGGGGCGACAGGCTACGAGCAGTACTTC. Amino acids: CASSLDGATGYEQYF.